These 3 T cell receptor beta chains were all obtained from the same sample, sequenced in a study of blood T cells in healthy people across ages (dated by TCRdb to the mid-2010s). Receptor amplification or capture employed 5' RACE. Sequenced on an Illumina HiSeq 2500. A second PCR of about 7 to 12 cycles was performed with a sample-barcoded 5' primer and a J-beta primer mix. TCRdb's own reprocessing of the public reads used fastp at Q25 and MiXCR and kept productive beta chains. Each entry is one CDR3 protein sequence, shown with its most common DNA and genes. For this sample the table gives roughly 1.5 million distinct CDR3 sequences, of which about 42% were detected only once. Together, the top ten hold about 4% of the sample. Material: blood. Receptor source: a young woman in good health.

Many counts were recorded for this clonotype. This rearrangement joins TRBV27 to TRBJ2-3; D remains unclear. V lost 4 bases to trimming and J lost 0 bases, with 5 bases between them. CDR3 length equals 13 residues. CDR1 is MNHEY and CDR2 is SMNVEV in the germline V gene (reference sequence). CDR3 bases: TGTGCCAGCAGTTGGGGTAGCACAGATACGCAGTATTTT. Translation: CASSWGSTDTQYF.

Comment on this clonotype: Germline is not matched at one junction end, which may reflect a read error. V usage is TRBV5-1 and J usage is TRBJ1-2; perhaps TRBD1 as D (5 bases). Germline lookup yields CDR1 SGHRS and CDR2 YFSETQ. The CDR3 is 14 amino acids. The CDR3 loop reads CASSLAGQDYDYTF. CDR3 in DNA: TGCGCCAGCAGCTTGGCCGGACAAGACTATGACTACACCTTC.

This clonotype appeared a few times. The chain uses TRBV4-3 and TRBJ2-5; D may be TRBD2 (6 bases). The V gene's germline CDR1 is LGHNA and CDR2 YSLEER. This CDR3 contains 15 residues. The V end was cut by 1 base, the J end by 11 bases, with 20 bases between. CDR3: CASSQGRETYNEQYF. The CDR3 DNA sequence: TGCGCCAGCAGCCAAGGTCGGGAGACTTACAATGAGCAGTACTTC.